The present entry profiles one T cell receptor beta chain with its context. The sample comes from a study of blood T cell repertoires in COVID-19. TCRdb keeps only in-frame clones here, not all; method: immunoSEQ multiplex PCR. Of about 270,000 clones in the sample, about nine tenths are singletons; the top ten hold roughly 2.6%. V gave up 2 bases and J gave up 9 bases; unmatched junction bases: 5. Looked up from germline, CDR1 is LGHDT and CDR2 is YNNKEL (reference sequence). This CDR3 contains 13 residues. The specimen sequenced was PBMCs or T cells enriched from blood (not recorded which). The chain recombines TRBV3-1 (or the pseudogene TRBV3-2) with TRBJ1-2, with 8 bases identical to TRBD1. The receptor's source is a woman aged 18-29 years who had recovered from COVID-19. The CDR3 coding sequence is TGTGCCAGCAGCCAAATCCGACAGGGGAGCTACACCTTC. Its protein product is CASSQIRQGSYTF.